This T cell receptor beta chain was observed in a study of blood T cell repertoires in COVID-19. The V end lost 2 bases, the J end lost 1 base, and 11 bases lay between the germline ends. The CDR3 totals 16 residues. In germline, CDR1 is SGHVS, CDR2 FNYEAQ. Seattle patients were enrolled during active infection and followed longitudinally. Only one count was recorded for this clone. Original handling: Quantification of nucleated cells was approximated via reference gene primer amplification. Measured with immunoSEQ multiplex PCR; TCRdb has only the in-frame clones, and not every one. That table gives V, J and clone size, and the DNA gave D and trimming. Altogether 95,000 to 120,000 clones are present, approximately 89% being singletons, with the ten largest covering more than 5%.

The sequencing input was peripheral blood. The chain joins TRBV7-6 to TRBJ2-2; D is ambiguous. This TCR was sampled from a woman aged 60-70 years with COVID-19, enrolled during active disease. DNA for the CDR3: TGTGCCAGCAGCTTAAGAAGTGGAGTGAACACCGGGGAGCTGTTTTTT. Its translation is CASSLRSGVNTGELFF.